This section outlines one TCR beta chain sequence together with its context. Its antigen is still unknown. The data belong to a study of vaccination effects on CD4 cells after COVID-19. Whole-study context: Post-vaccine samples followed the second dose by a median of 72 days. General study points: At late timepoints after vaccination, vaccine- and infection-induced clones shrank markedly. In convalescents, post-vaccine spike-reactive clones were mainly new clones induced by vaccination.

Antigen-specific CD4+ T cells were expanded (with viral peptide pools) by the ViraFEST assay ahead of sequencing. The culture ran for around nine days before CD4+ T cells were isolated. Confirmation by PCR established that the person had SARS-CoV-2 infection between March and December 2020. Two doses of BNT162b2 or mRNA-1273 vaccine were administered to participants. Supplemented with roughly 9.6 IU/ml IL-2 and roughly 10 ug/ml peptides, approximately 2 million PBMC per well were kept in culture. Per the germline V gene, CDR1 is LGHNA and CDR2 is YSLEER. This CDR3 has 16 amino acids. V lost 4 bases, J lost 9 bases, and 13 bases stayed unmatched. TCRdb keeps only in-frame clones here, not all; method: immunoSEQ multiplex PCR. The sample yields 14,000 or so clones, around 82% seen once.

Sequencing was performed on CD4+ T cells from PBMCs cultured with SARS-CoV-2 spike peptides, taken after COVID-19 vaccination. This TCR derives from a human donor who had a prior SARS-CoV-2 infection. This sequence joins TRBV4-3 and TRBJ2-3; 10 nucleotides match TRBD2. DNA for the CDR3: TGCGCCAGCAGCCGAGCTCCCGGGACTAGCGTCCCAACGCAGTATTTT. It codes for CASSRAPGTSVPTQYF.